Sequencing of this TCR beta chain was carried out in a study of CD8 T cells in ankylosing spondylitis. Study conclusions and caveats: According to the report, clones linked to the disease were significantly enriched in matched synovial fluid samples taken from ankylosing spondylitis patients. Seven to nine highly homologous variants formed a TCR beta motif that appeared characteristic of ankylosing spondylitis blood. Disease-linked clones were CD8+ and relatively rare in peripheral blood.

Quantitative barcoded 5'-RACE was used to prepare TCR beta libraries. TCRdb fed the 5' RACE reads into MiXCR, producing one record per CDR3 protein. The sample records about 270,000 distinct CDR3 sequences, roughly a third being singletons. Unmatched junction bases numbered 7, after V lost 8 bases and J lost 3 bases. There are 15 residues in the CDR3. In the case of this clonotype: Its cognate antigen is unknown.

This sequence was found in a male donor with ankylosing spondylitis or in good health (not recorded which). Specimen: blood, either unsorted or a sorted T cell fraction (not recorded which). The J gene is TRBJ1-5, the V gene TRBV12-3 or TRBV12-4; 10 nucleotides align to TRBD1. As DNA, the CDR3 is TGTGCCAGCGGGAAGACAGGGGGCTTCAATCAGCCCCAGCATTTT. Translating gives CASGKTGGFNQPQHF.